Listed below are T cell receptor beta chains from one sample, sequenced in a study of blood T cell repertoires in COVID-19. TCRdb keeps only in-frame clones here, not all; method: immunoSEQ multiplex PCR. The sample holds roughly 180,000 clones, approximately 85% seen once. Sequenced: peripheral blood. The receptors stem from a man aged 40-55 years who had recovered from COVID-19. Both conserved end residues are part of each CDR3. Each record gives: J gene, V gene, clone size, D gene, CDR3 DNA, CDR3 protein. D genes are given only for firm matches. A clone size is listed for some rows: how often the clone was seen (once, few, many), or a class if it is expanded.

TRBJ1-2 TRBV11-2 . TRBD1 TGTGCCAGCAGCCGGGAGACAGGGGTCGGCTACACCTTC CASSRETGVGYTF
TRBJ1-2 TRBV11-1 . TRBD1 TGTGCCAGCAGCTTCGACAGGGACGGGGGCTACACCTTC CASSFDRDGGYTF
TRBJ2-2 TRBV4-3 . . TGCGCCAGCAGCCAAGTAGCGGGGGAGCTGTTTTTT CASSQVAGELFF
TRBJ2-7 TRBV2 . TRBD1 TGTGCCAGCAAGGAACAGGGGGTTGTGGCCGAGCAGTACTTC CASKEQGVVAEQYF
TRBJ2-7 TRBV28 . . TGTGCCAGCAGTCGGGACAATCTCTTCTACGAGCAGTACTTC CASSRDNLFYEQYF
TRBJ1-2 TRBV5-6 . TRBD1 TGTGCCAGCAGCTATATCCAGGGGGCCCACTATGGCTACACCTTC CASSYIQGAHYGYTF
TRBJ2-3 TRBV13 . . TGTGCCAGCAGCCGTCGACAGACTAGCACAGATACGCAGTATTTT CASSRRQTSTDTQYF
TRBJ1-1 TRBV24-1 . TRBD1 TGTGCCACCAGTGATTTGGGGCTAGGACAGGGGGCACCGAACACTGAAGCTTTCTTT CATSDLGLGQGAPNTEAFF
TRBJ2-1 TRBV10-3 . TRBD2 TGTGCCATCAGGCGGGAGTACGAGCAGTTCTTC CAIRREYEQFF
TRBJ1-1 TRBV5-4 . TRBD1 TGTGCCAGCAGCTCCCGGGACAGTGAAGCTTTCTTT CASSSRDSEAFF
TRBJ2-2 TRBV4-1 . . TGCGCCAGCAGCCACGCACACGACACCGGGGAGCTGTTTTTT CASSHAHDTGELFF
TRBJ1-3 TRBV19 . . TGTGCCAGTAGTACATTCACAGGGAGCGGAAACACCATATATTTT CASSTFTGSGNTIYF
TRBJ1-2 TRBV25-1 . . TGTGCCGCCGGGGTTTCTAACTATGGCTACACCTTC CAAGVSNYGYTF
TRBJ1-2 TRBV6-2/TRBV6-3 . TRBD1 TGTGCCAGCAGTTACTCCGGGACAGGGGTAAGGGCTGGCTACACCTTC CASSYSGTGVRAGYTF
TRBJ2-1 TRBV5-6 . TRBD2 TGTGCCAGCAGCTTGGGATCCGGGGGGGCCTTCGAAGAGCAGTTCTTC CASSLGSGGAFEEQFF
TRBJ2-1 TRBV5-8 . TRBD1 TGTGCCAGCAGCCCTCACAGGGGGCGGACCACCTACAATGAGCAGTTCTTC CASSPHRGRTTYNEQFF
TRBJ1-6 TRBV11-3 . . TGTGCCAGCAGCTTAGACCAGGGGTCACCCCTCCACTTT CASSLDQGSPLHF
TRBJ2-1 TRBV28 many . TGTGCCAGCACCACAAAGCGGGATGAGCAGTTCTTC CASTTKRDEQFF
TRBJ2-1 TRBV6-6 . TRBD2 TGTGCCAGCAGTTATCAAGCGGGAGGGTTGTATGAGCAGTTCTTC CASSYQAGGLYEQFF
TRBJ2-2 TRBV11-2 . . TGTGCCAGCAGCTTAGCAAACGGGGAGCTGTTTTTT CASSLANGELFF
TRBJ2-1 TRBV9 . TRBD2 TGTGCCAGCAGCGTAGTTTTAGCGGGGGGGTACAATGAGCAGTTCTTC CASSVVLAGGYNEQFF
TRBJ2-1 TRBV19 . TRBD2 TGTGCCAGTAGCGTCGGGACTAGGGATACAAATGAGCAGTTCTTC CASSVGTRDTNEQFF
TRBJ1-1 TRBV25-1 . . TGTGCCAGCAGTGCTCGGGGTTGGAACACTGAAGCTTTCTTT CASSARGWNTEAFF
TRBJ2-3 TRBV19 once . TGTGCCAGTAGTATAGAGGGGCGGCACACAGATACGCAGTATTTT CASSIEGRHTDTQYF
TRBJ2-3 TRBV18 . . TGTGCCAGCTCACCCCTAGCCGAGGCAACGCAGTATTTT CASSPLAEATQYF
TRBJ1-1 TRBV18 few . TGTGCCAGCTCACAAAAGACACTCAACACTGAAGCTTTCTTT CASSQKTLNTEAFF
TRBJ2-2 TRBV30 . . TGTGCCTGGAGTGTGGGGGGGCAGGGGGAGCTGTTTTTT CAWSVGGQGELFF
TRBJ1-1 TRBV18 . TRBD1 TGTGCCAGCTCAAGGGCGAGGGGGCTGGCTGAAGCTTTCTTT CASSRARGLAEAFF
TRBJ2-3 TRBV6-2/TRBV6-3 . . TGTGCCAGCAGTTACGGACAGACGAGCGATACGCAGTATTTT CASSYGQTSDTQYF
TRBJ2-1 TRBV4-3 . TRBD2 TGCGCCAGCAGCCAAGAGGGACTAGCGGGGGCCAGCTCCTACAATGAGCAGTTCTTC CASSQEGLAGASSYNEQFF
TRBJ2-3 TRBV5-5 . TRBD1 TGTGCCAGCAGCTACCGGGACAGGGACTTTGCAGATACGCAGTATTTT CASSYRDRDFADTQYF
TRBJ1-2 TRBV18 . TRBD1 TGTGCCAGCTCATTGACAGGGGAGCTTTTTGGCTACACCTTC CASSLTGELFGYTF
TRBJ2-5 TRBV2 . . TGTGCCAGCCCAGGAGGAAACCAAGAGACCCAGTACTTC CASPGGNQETQYF
TRBJ2-7 TRBV5-4 . . TGTGCCAGCAGCGATACAGTGGCCTACGAGCAGTACTTC CASSDTVAYEQYF
TRBJ1-1 TRBV6-5 many . TGTGCCAGTACCCCGGGGGACACTGAAGCTTTCTTT CASTPGDTEAFF
TRBJ1-2 TRBV6-5 . TRBD1 TGTGCCAGCAGTTATTCAGGGACAGGGAACTATGGCTACACCTTC CASSYSGTGNYGYTF
TRBJ2-3 TRBV20-1 . TRBD2 TGCAGTGCTAGTCCCAAACTAGCGGGAATTGCAGATACGCAGTATTTT CSASPKLAGIADTQYF
TRBJ2-2 TRBV28 . . TGTGCCAGCAGTTCAACAGGGTTGAACACCGGGGAGCTGTTTTTT CASSSTGLNTGELFF
TRBJ2-1 TRBV24-1 . . TGTGCCAGGGGCCCCTACAATGAGCAGTTCTTC CARGPYNEQFF
TRBJ2-1 TRBV20-1 few TRBD2 TGCAGTGCTAGTTTCGCTAGCGGGATAGGCAATGAGCAGTTCTTC CSASFASGIGNEQFF
TRBJ1-2 TRBV15 . . TGTGCCACCAGCAGGGCCAACTATGGCTACACCTTC CATSRANYGYTF
TRBJ2-7 TRBV10-3 . . TGTGCCATCGGCAAATCCTCCTACGAGCAGTACTTC CAIGKSSYEQYF
TRBJ2-1 TRBV29-1 . TRBD1 TGCAGCGCGCCGGGACAGGGCAGCTACAATGAGCAGTTCTTC CSAPGQGSYNEQFF
TRBJ2-1 TRBV2 . TRBD2 TGTGCCAGCAGTGAGCGAGCGGGGAAGTACAATGAGCAGTTCTTC CASSERAGKYNEQFF
TRBJ2-1 TRBV7-9 . TRBD2 TGTGCCAGCAGCCGGGGACTACCGGGGGGGCCGGTATTTGAGCAGTTCTTC CASSRGLPGGPVFEQFF
TRBJ2-3 TRBV5-4 . TRBD2 TGTGCCAGCAGCTTGGATGTTTCTAGCGGTACAGATACGCAGTATTTT CASSLDVSSGTDTQYF
TRBJ1-6 TRBV3-1/TRBV3-2 . TRBD1 TGTGCCAGCAGCCAGCACAGGGGTAATTCACCCCTCCACTTT CASSQHRGNSPLHF
TRBJ2-1 TRBV10-3 . . TGTGCCATCACGAGCGGGCCCTCGCGTAATGAGCAGTTCTTC CAITSGPSRNEQFF
TRBJ1-4 TRBV27 . TRBD1 TGTGCCAGCAGCCGGGCCGGGACTCAGGGGGTAAAACTGTTTTTT CASSRAGTQGVKLFF
TRBJ2-5 TRBV25-1 . TRBD1 TGTGCCAGCAGCCGACAGGGCTTGGGACAGGAGACCCAGTACTTC CASSRQGLGQETQYF
TRBJ2-1 TRBV5-4 . TRBD2 TGTGCCAGCAGCCCAGGACTAGCGGGAGTTAATGAGCAGTTCTTC CASSPGLAGVNEQFF
TRBJ2-7 TRBV6-2/TRBV6-3 once . TGTGCCAGCAGTTACTCGACCCCGGGGGAATTGAGCGAGCAGTACTTC CASSYSTPGELSEQYF
TRBJ2-3 TRBV10-3 few TRBD1 TGTGCCATCAGTGAGTCGAATGGACAGGGAACAGATACGCAGTATTTT CAISESNGQGTDTQYF
TRBJ2-4 TRBV27 medium-sized . TGTGCCAGCAGTTCCGGTATGGCCAAAAACATTCAGTACTTC CASSSGMAKNIQYF
TRBJ2-7 TRBV24-1 . . TGTGCCACCAGTGACCGGGATCCCCTTAGAGAGCAGTACTTC CATSDRDPLREQYF
TRBJ2-7 TRBV19 . . TGTGCCAGTAGTATGGGCAGAGGGGGTGAGCAGTACTTC CASSMGRGGEQYF
TRBJ2-5 TRBV6-2/TRBV6-3 . TRBD1 TGTGCCAGCAGTGCCAGACAGGGATGGAAGGAGACCCAGTACTTC CASSARQGWKETQYF
TRBJ2-5 TRBV11-3 few TRBD1 TGTGCCAGCGGAAACAGGGGGCGGGAGACCCAGTACTTC CASGNRGRETQYF
TRBJ2-3 TRBV9 . . TGTGCCAGCAGCCTTAGTGGGGGGACAGATACGCAGTATTTT CASSLSGGTDTQYF